The clone carrying this TCR beta chain was seen repeatedly, ten times or more. What it recognizes is unknown. The data were obtained in a study of early T cells in non-severe SARS-CoV-2 infection. In the study overall: Sequencing of unsorted whole blood was done on bulk RNA, leaving chains unpaired.

This CDR3 is built from 15 residues. The ends were cut back, 5 bases at V and 7 bases at J, with 18 bases in the middle. The germline V gene has CDR1 SGHVS and CDR2 FQNEAQ. Unique molecular identifiers were affixed to single, distinct cDNA molecules. Each CDR3 protein gets one entry after TCRdb re-called the 5' RACE reads with MiXCR. The profile shows some 33,000 distinct CDR3 sequences, roughly 5% of them singletons. General observations from the study: Database matching using VDJdb favored anti-spike CD8 responses, with private and CD4 specificities left missing.

The V gene is TRBV7-8, the J gene TRBJ2-1, with D perhaps TRBD1 or TRBD2 (5 bases each). The sample was whole blood. The receptor comes from an adult who was a healthcare worker with PCR-confirmed SARS-CoV-2 infection or an uninfected control (not recorded which). The CDR3: CASSPIAGTRNEQFF. The CDR3 coding sequence is TGTGCCAGCAGCCCCATAGCCGGGACCCGAAATGAGCAGTTCTTC.